Listed here are 27 T cell receptor beta chains from one sample, sequenced in a study of naive and memory T cell subsets. Study-level points and caveats: Especially in CD8 cells, naive repertoires contained a few larger clonotypes, possibly CD45RA-re-expressing memory cells.

These receptors have no known antigen. The beta constant-region primer was an equimolar mix of two oligonucleotides covering TRBC1 and TRBC2. The ligated cDNA underwent four PCR rounds using SP2 and nested alpha and beta constant-region primers. TCRdb re-analysed the UMI-ligation and nested PCR reads in MiXCR, keeping a single row per CDR3 protein. This table holds around 160,000 distinct CDR3 sequences, approximately 22% found once. The sequencing input was naive CD4+ T cells from blood. The receptors derive from a human donor in good health.

The V gene is TRBV29-1, the J gene TRBJ2-5; tentatively, D is TRBD2 (5 bases). Deletions cut 6 bases from V and 10 bases from J, with 21 bases between. The CDR3 sequence is 13 residues long. The germline V gene encodes CDR1 SQVTM and CDR2 ANQGSEA. In nucleotides, the CDR3 is TGCAGCGTCGGCGAGGCCCCCCTTAGCGACCAGTACTTC. It translates to CSVGEAPLSDQYF.

Only a few counts were recorded for this clonotype. The V gene is TRBV29-1, the J gene TRBJ2-7; D is ambiguous. Trimming removed 4 bases from V and 2 bases from J, with 6 bases in between. CDR3 length: 11 amino acids. CDR1 is SQVTM, CDR2 ANQGSEA, per germline. DNA of the CDR3: TGCAGCGTTGGGCCTACCTACGAGCAGTACTTC. This translates into CSVGPTYEQYF.

This clonotype came up many times. The DNA for the CDR3 is TGCAGTGCCATCGTGCGGAATGAGCAGTTCTTC. This codes for CSAIVRNEQFF. The V and J genes are TRBV20-1 and TRBJ2-1, with no clear D. Germline CDR1 reads DFQATT; CDR2 reads SNEGSKA (reference sequence). V dropped 6 bases and J dropped 7 bases, with 10 bases sitting between them. This CDR3 is built from 11 residues.

The chain couples TRBV4-3 to TRBJ2-7; D unclear. Trimming removed 5 bases from V and 5 bases from J, with 16 bases in between. The germline gives CDR1 LGHNA, CDR2 YSLEER. The CDR3 sequence is 14 residues long. CDR3 sequence reads: CASSSDWISHEQYF. CDR3 DNA: TGCGCCAGCAGCTCAGACTGGATTTCTCACGAGCAGTACTTC.

The chain couples TRBV28 to TRBJ2-3; tentative D call: TRBD2 (6 bases). The CDR3 covers 18 residues. V gave up 6 bases and J gave up 3 bases, with 25 bases separating them. The germline gives CDR1 MDHEN, CDR2 SYDVKM. CDR3 loop: CASSRFFGGTDETDTQYF. As DNA, the CDR3 is TGTGCCAGCAGCCGATTTTTCGGAGGGACTGACGAGACAGATACGCAGTATTTT.

The V call is TRBV7-8, the J call TRBJ2-2; D is uncertain. Trimming removed 5 bases from V and 5 bases from J, with 12 bases in between. Per the germline V gene, CDR1 is SGHVS and CDR2 is FQNEAQ. This CDR3 has 14 amino acids. The CDR3 bases are TGTGCCAGCAGCATATTACAGAGGACCGGGGAGCTGTTTTTT. Translating it yields CASSILQRTGELFF.

The V call is TRBV27, the J call TRBJ1-5; D unresolved. CDR1 and CDR2 from the germline V gene are MNHEY and SMNVEV (reference sequence). The CDR3 loop spans 15 amino acids. The V end was cut by 6 bases, the J end by 6 bases, with 18 bases between. In nucleotides, the CDR3 is TGTGCCAGCAGCCCCGAGTCGGGCGGGCGTCAGCCCCAGCATTTT. This encodes CASSPESGGRQPQHF.

The chain has TRBV6-2 or TRBV6-3 and TRBJ1-2, with D unclear. V lost 4 bases and J 2 bases, leaving 11 bases between the germline ends. The CDR3 covers 14 residues. The germline CDR1 and CDR2 sequences are MNHEY and SVGEGT. The CDR3 protein is CASSLLPRNYGYTF. DNA for the CDR3: TGTGCCAGCAGTTTGCTACCACGCAACTATGGCTACACCTTC.

This clonotype showed up many times. The gene calls are TRBV7-2 and TRBJ2-7, with D uncertain. Trimming left V 2 bases short and J 3 bases short, with 14 bases between. Germline V gene data show CDR1 as SGHTA and CDR2 as FQGNSA. This CDR3 region has 15 residues. The CDR3 loop reads CASSLYFSSDYEQYF. CDR3 nucleotide sequence: TGTGCCAGCAGCTTATATTTCTCGTCTGACTACGAGCAGTACTTC.

J is TRBJ2-3 and V is TRBV5-6, with 11 nucleotides matching TRBD2. V gave up 0 bases and J gave up 2 bases; unmatched junction bases: 5. Germline CDR1 reads SGHDT; CDR2 reads YYEEEE. There are 17 residues in the CDR3. CDR3 DNA: TGTGCCAGCAGCTTGGCCATTAGCGGGAGGGACACAGATACGCAGTATTTT. It translates to CASSLAISGRDTDTQYF.

The chain employs TRBV4-3 and TRBJ1-3, with 10 bases fitting TRBD1. CDR3 length: 16 residues. Unmatched junction bases numbered 8, after V lost 5 bases and J lost 4 bases. The germline V gene encodes CDR1 LGHNA and CDR2 YSLEER. CDR3 nucleotides: TGCGCCAGCAGCACAAGGACAGGGGGAGCCGGAAACACCATATATTTT. Translated, it gives CASSTRTGGAGNTIYF.

The rearrangement links TRBV7-9 to TRBJ2-3, with 7 bases that match TRBD2. The CDR3 consists of 15 residues. With V trimmed by 5 bases and J by 1 base, 6 bases remained unmatched. The V gene's germline CDR1 is SEHNR and CDR2 FQNEAQ (reference sequence). The chain's CDR3 is CASSLRGSGTDTQYF. Here the CDR3 DNA reads TGTGCCAGCAGCCTGCGCGGGAGTGGCACAGATACGCAGTATTTT.

The chain couples TRBV9 to TRBJ2-3; maybe TRBD2 (5 bases). V was trimmed by 3 bases and J by 6 bases, leaving 17 bases between them. This CDR3 has 15 amino acids. CDR1 is SGDLS, CDR2 YYNGEE, per germline. CDR3 DNA sequence: TGTGCCAGCAGCGGCGCTAGCCGAGTGTACGATACGCAGTATTTT. Protein sequence: CASSGASRVYDTQYF.

The rearrangement uses TRBV13 and TRBJ2-2, with TRBD2 matching over 7 bases. The germline V gene has CDR1 PRHDT and CDR2 FYEKMQ (reference sequence). This CDR3 is 17 amino acids long. With V trimmed by 0 bases and J by 6 bases, 10 bases remained unmatched. The CDR3 DNA follows: TGTGCCAGCAGCTTAGGGAGGACTGGCGGGAGATCCGGGGAGCTGTTTTTT. This translates into CASSLGRTGGRSGELFF.

This sequence joins TRBV14 and TRBJ1-6; 8 nucleotides align to TRBD1. The CDR3 covers 18 residues. The V gene's germline CDR1 is SGHDN and CDR2 FVKESK. V trimming: 3 bases; J trimming: 0 bases; junction bases outside the gene matches: 7. DNA for the CDR3: TGTGCCAGCAGCCAGGGACAGGCTCGAAGCTCCTATAATTCACCCCTCCACTTT. Protein product: CASSQGQARSSYNSPLHF. Combining the CDR3 with reference TRBV14 and TRBJ1-6 gives the whole variable domain EAGVTQFPSHSVIEKGQTVTLRCDPISGHDNLYWYRRVMGKEIKFLLHFVKESKQDESGMPNNRFLAERTGGTYSTLKVQPAELEDSGVYFCASSQGQARSSYNSPLHFGNGTRLTVT.

The chain recombines TRBV20-1 with TRBJ2-1, with 9 bases fitting TRBD2. The germline CDR1 and CDR2 sequences are DFQATT and SNEGSKA (reference sequence). The CDR3 covers 14 residues. V was clipped by 3 bases and J by 9 bases; unmatched bases: 9. CDR3 sequence reads: CSASPSGIIGEQFF. The CDR3 nucleotides read TGCAGTGCTAGTCCTAGCGGGATAATTGGTGAGCAGTTCTTC.

V gene TRBV4-3 combines with J gene TRBJ2-1; 11 bases are shared with TRBD2. The CDR3 is 17 residues long. Trimming cost V 3 bases and J 8 bases; bases outside gene matches: 12. CDR1 LGHNA and CDR2 YSLEER come from the germline V gene. This CDR3 reads CASSHWGAPGLADEQFF. The CDR3 coding sequence is TGCGCCAGCAGCCACTGGGGCGCCCCGGGACTAGCGGATGAGCAGTTCTTC.

This clonotype was recorded once. V is TRBV7-2 and J is TRBJ1-6; D is unresolved. Germline values: CDR1 SGHTA, CDR2 FQGNSA. The CDR3 runs 15 residues. The V gene lost 1 base and the J gene lost 7 bases, with 11 bases spanning the gap. The CDR3 loop reads CASSLGQDRNSPLHF. CDR3 sequence (DNA): TGTGCCAGCAGCTTAGGCCAGGACCGCAATTCACCCCTCCACTTT.

This clonotype was counted many times. This chain connects TRBV28 to TRBJ2-7, with unresolved D. This CDR3 spans 14 amino acids. V lost 4 bases and J 4 bases, leaving 14 bases between the germline ends. In germline, CDR1 is MDHEN, CDR2 SYDVKM. Here the CDR3 DNA reads TGTGCCAGCAGTTCGTATCCTAGGGTATACGAGCAGTACTTC. Its protein is CASSSYPRVYEQYF.

This sequence joins TRBV20-1 and TRBJ1-6; 7 bases agree with TRBD1. Germline assignment: CDR1 DFQATT and CDR2 SNEGSKA (reference sequence). The ends lost 5 bases at V and 7 bases at J; junction bases unmatched: 8. The CDR3 extends over 14 amino acids. This chain's CDR3 is CSAFRDRDNSPLHF. CDR3 nucleotides: TGCAGTGCTTTCCGGGACAGAGACAATTCACCCCTCCACTTT.

This clonotype was recorded at least ten times. V and J are TRBV18 and TRBJ1-2; D is perhaps TRBD1 (6 bases). Trimming removed 1 base from V and 5 bases from J, with 11 bases in between. The CDR3 totals 14 residues. The germline V gene encodes CDR1 KGHSH and CDR2 LQKENI. The CDR3 DNA follows: TGTGCCAGCTCACCACAGGGGGAGAATTATGGCTACACCTTC. It translates to CASSPQGENYGYTF.

The chain carries TRBV12-3 or TRBV12-4 and TRBJ2-3; D is perhaps TRBD1 (5 bases). The length of the CDR3 is 15 residues. V lost 1 base, J lost 3 bases, and 11 bases lay in between. The CDR3 coding sequence is TGTGCCAGCAGTTTAGTCAGGGTCTCGACAGATACGCAGTATTTT. Residues: CASSLVRVSTDTQYF.

The J gene is TRBJ1-1, the V gene TRBV5-4; 7 bases line up with TRBD1. Trimming at V came to 0 bases and at J to 3 bases, leaving 2 bases not matched to a gene. Per the germline V gene, CDR1 is SGHNT and CDR2 is YYREEE (reference sequence). CDR3 length equals 14 residues. This CDR3 is CASSLGDSYTEAFF. The CDR3 nucleotides are TGTGCCAGCAGCTTGGGGGACAGCTACACTGAAGCTTTCTTT.

The chain employs TRBV7-9 and TRBJ2-1; D unclear. This CDR3 spans 15 amino acids. V lost 4 bases and J lost 0, with 10 bases in between. Germline CDR1 and CDR2: SEHNR and FQNEAQ (reference sequence). DNA for the CDR3: TGTGCCAGCAGCTCCTCCCAGAGCTCCTACAATGAGCAGTTCTTC. As protein: CASSSSQSSYNEQFF.

The CDR3 nucleotides read TGTGCCAGCAGTTTACTAGGGATGAACACTGAAGCTTTCTTT. Encoded protein: CASSLLGMNTEAFF. This chain links TRBV28 with TRBJ1-1; D uncertain. CDR1 is MDHEN and CDR2 is SYDVKM in the germline V gene. Trimming shortened V by 2 bases and J by 0 bases, and 7 bases separated the two germline ends. The length of the CDR3 is 14 residues.

The chain is built from TRBV19 and TRBJ1-1; D is ambiguous. Germline CDR1 reads LNHDA; CDR2 reads SQIVND (reference sequence). V lost 5 bases to trimming and J lost 4 bases, with 11 bases between them. The CDR3 is made up of 13 amino acids. CDR3 residues: CASSLGAGTEAFF. In DNA form, the CDR3 reads TGTGCCAGTAGTCTTGGAGCGGGCACTGAAGCTTTCTTT.

This clonotype was detected only a few times. This chain joins TRBV5-5 and TRBJ2-3, with 8 bases lining up with TRBD2. The CDR3 totals 15 residues. The J segment lost 0 bases and the V segment lost 2 bases, leaving 2 bases of the junction unmatched. Germline assignment: CDR1 SGHKS and CDR2 YYEKEE (reference sequence). CDR3 amino acids: CASSLAGVSTDTQYF. DNA for the CDR3: TGTGCCAGCAGCTTAGCGGGAGTGAGCACAGATACGCAGTATTTT.